Listed below are T cell receptor beta chains from one sample, sequenced in a study of technical replicates of blood from several donors. Produced via immunoSEQ multiplex PCR; TCRdb's table is partial and in-frame only. The sample yields tens of thousands of clones, 95% to 97% seen once. Sequences were obtained from T cells isolated from PBMCs. These receptors were taken from a human donor in good health. Each CDR3 is given with its conserved first and last residue. D genes are given only for firm matches. A row's size may be missing; if present it is once, few, many or a size class.

>TRBJ1-5|TRBD1|TRBV30|few
TGTGCCTGGAGTGAAGGGGGCGCCAATCAGCCCCAGCATTTT
CAWSEGGANQPQHF
>TRBJ1-5|.|TRBV5-6|once
TGTGCCAGCAGCTTGGGATTCGGGGGGCCCCAGCATTTT
CASSLGFGGPQHF
>TRBJ2-2|TRBD2|TRBV19|.
TGTGCCAGTAGTATAGGGACTAGCGGGGTGAGGGAGCTGTTTTTT
CASSIGTSGVRELFF
>TRBJ2-1|TRBD2|TRBV5-8|.
TGTGCCAGCAGCAACGGCGACTTGGGTAGCGGGAGAGGGCATGAGCAGTTCTTC
CASSNGDLGSGRGHEQFF
>TRBJ2-7|TRBD1|TRBV28|.
TGTGCCAGCAGTACTCAGGGGGCAAGGTACGAGCAGTACTTC
CASSTQGARYEQYF
>TRBJ1-1|.|TRBV5-1|.
TGCGCCAGCAGCTTGAGGGTAGGTAGCGGCACTGAAGCTTTCTTT
CASSLRVGSGTEAFF
>TRBJ2-7|TRBD2|TRBV5-1|.
TGCGCCAGCAGCTGGGGACTAGCGGGGGACTACGAGCAGTACTTC
CASSWGLAGDYEQYF
>TRBJ1-6|.|TRBV9|.
TGTGCCAGCAGCGACGGACCCGGAGGTAAACGGTCACCCCTCCACTTT
CASSDGPGGKRSPLHF
>TRBJ2-1|.|TRBV7-9|.
TGTGCCAGCAGCAAAATACCCCGGGGGTATAGGGGATACAATGAGCAGTTCTTC
CASSKIPRGYRGYNEQFF
>TRBJ1-3|.|TRBV5-1|once
TGCGCCAGCAGCTTGAACGGAGACCCCTCTGGAAACACCATATATTTT
CASSLNGDPSGNTIYF
>TRBJ2-3|TRBD2|TRBV7-2|.
TGTGCCAGCAGCTTACAGGTGGCTAGCGGGGGGGGTACGCAGTATTTT
CASSLQVASGGGTQYF
>TRBJ1-2|.|TRBV6-6|.
TGTGCCAGCAGTTACGTGGCCCTCGAAACGTATGGCTACACCTTC
CASSYVALETYGYTF
>TRBJ2-3|TRBD2|TRBV5-1|.
TGCGCCAGCAGCTTTGAATCTAGCGGGAGTATAAGGCAGTATTTT
CASSFESSGSIRQYF
>TRBJ1-4|TRBD1|TRBV4-2|.
TGTGCCAGCAGCCAACGACAGGGTGAAAAACTGTTTTTT
CASSQRQGEKLFF
>TRBJ2-7|.|TRBV10-2|.
TGCGCCAGCAGTGAGTCTGAGGTTGGCTGGGACGAGCAGTACTTC
CASSESEVGWDEQYF
>TRBJ1-2|.|TRBV11-1|.
TGTGCCAGCAGCTTAACGGGGTCAGCGTATGGCTACACCTTC
CASSLTGSAYGYTF
>TRBJ1-5|.|TRBV27|.
TGTGCCAGCAGTTTAGGAGGGTCGGAGCAGCCCCAGCATTTT
CASSLGGSEQPQHF
>TRBJ2-5|TRBD2|TRBV19|.
TGTGCCAGTAGACAGGGACTAGCGGTACAAGAGACCCAGTACTTC
CASRQGLAVQETQYF
>TRBJ2-7|.|TRBV6-6|.
TGTGCCAGCAGTTTGAGTAATGGCTACGAGCAGTACTTC
CASSLSNGYEQYF
>TRBJ1-2|.|TRBV19|.
TGTGCCAGTAGTATTAGTGTGAACTATGGCTACACCTTC
CASSISVNYGYTF
>TRBJ2-2|.|TRBV7-9|.
TGTGCCAGCAGCTTTTTTAGCGGAGCAACCGGGGAGCTGTTTTTT
CASSFFSGATGELFF
>TRBJ2-7|.|TRBV5-1|.
TGCGCCAGCAGCTTGGATCGGGGGAAGTGGGGCGAGCAGTACTTC
CASSLDRGKWGEQYF